The 21 T cell receptor beta chains given below trace back to one sample, sequenced in a study of blood T cell repertoires in COVID-19. Repertoires were generated with immunoSEQ multiplex PCR, while TCRdb's copy carries only in-frame clones and drops some. Seen here are 100,000 to 150,000 clones, approximately 90% observed once, and the top ten hold about 1.9%. Sequenced input: peripheral blood. These receptors were collected from a man aged 45-60 years with COVID-19, enrolled during active disease.

This chain joins TRBV30 and TRBJ2-5; perhaps TRBD1 as D (6 bases). V dropped 1 base and J dropped 2 bases, with 14 bases sitting between them. This CDR3 contains 15 residues. Germline CDR1 is GTSNPN and CDR2 is SVGIG (reference sequence). CDR3 in DNA: TGTGCCTGGAGTGCGGGAACAGGGCCACAAGAGACCCAGTACTTC. Translation: CAWSAGTGPQETQYF. Full variable domain (missing parts from reference TRBV30 and TRBJ2-5): SQTIHQWPATLVQPVGSPLSLECTVEGTSNPNLYWYRQAAGRGLQLLFYSVGIGQISSEVPQNLSASRPQDRQFILSSKKLLLSDSGFYLCAWSAGTGPQETQYFGPGTRLLVL.

This clone showed up just once. V usage is TRBV10-1 and J usage is TRBJ2-1; tentatively, D is TRBD1 (6 bases). Trimming stripped 3 bases from V and 0 bases from J, with 9 bases between. The length of the CDR3 is 15 residues. The germline V gene encodes CDR1 WNHNN and CDR2 SYGVQD (reference sequence). CDR3 loop: CASSEQDSSYNEQFF. In nucleotides, the CDR3 is TGCGCCAGCAGTGAACAGGACAGCTCCTACAATGAGCAGTTCTTC.

The chain employs TRBV6-6 and TRBJ2-3; TRBD1 agrees at 7 bases. The CDR3 covers 14 residues. CDR1 and CDR2 from the germline V gene are MNHNY and SVGAGI (reference sequence). Germline trimming cut 8 bases from V and 6 bases from J; bases unmatched to any gene: 11. CDR3 nucleotide sequence: TGTGCCAGCTCAAATCAGGGGGTCCCCGATACGCAGTATTTT. Translating gives CASSNQGVPDTQYF.

The chain recombines TRBV5-4 with TRBJ2-1; 7 bases map to TRBD2. The CDR3 is 11 amino acids. Looked up from germline, CDR1 is SGHNT and CDR2 is YYREEE (reference sequence). V lost 5 bases, J lost 14 bases, and 7 bases stayed unmatched. CDR3 sequence (DNA): TGTGCCAGCAGGGGTCTTGGGGGGGAGTTCTTC. Amino acid sequence: CASRGLGGEFF.

The V and J genes are TRBV11-3 and TRBJ1-1; D is possibly TRBD1 (5 bases). The CDR3 totals 12 residues. Germline values: CDR1 SGHNT, CDR2 YENEEA. The CDR3 nucleotides read TGTTCCCCTTGGGGGGGGAACACTGAAGCTTTCTTT. Amino acids: CSPWGGNTEAFF.

CDR3 in amino acids: CASSSPSLAHNEQFF. DNA of the CDR3: TGTGCCAGCAGTTCTCCCTCTCTAGCGCACAATGAGCAGTTCTTC. The rearrangement uses TRBV7-9 and TRBJ2-1; D perhaps matches TRBD2 (6 bases). The CDR3 contains 15 residues. V was shortened by 6 bases and J by 5 bases, with 17 bases between the two germline ends. Germline loops: CDR1 SEHNR, CDR2 FQNEAQ (reference sequence).

The chain recombines TRBV7-9 with TRBJ2-2, with 7 bases fitting TRBD1. This CDR3 comprises 16 residues. Germline CDR1 and CDR2: SEHNR and FQNEAQ (reference sequence). V lost 5 bases to trimming and J lost 7 bases; unmatched junction nucleotides: 13. CDR3 sequence: CASSPVLDREIGELFF. For the CDR3, the DNA is TGTGCCAGCAGCCCAGTACTTGACAGGGAAATCGGGGAGCTGTTTTTT. The whole variable domain, filled in from reference TRBV7-9 and TRBJ2-2, reads DTGVSQNPRHKITKRGQNVTFRCDPISEHNRLYWYRQTLGQGPEFLTYFQNEAQLEKSRLLSDRFSAERPKGSFSTLEIQRTEQGDSAMYLCASSPVLDREIGELFFGEGSRLTVL.

The chain couples TRBV19 to TRBJ1-2; 9 bases are a match to TRBD1. The CDR3 is 14 residues long. The junction had 9 bases not matched to a gene; V was cut back by 9 bases and J by 4 bases. Germline CDR1 and CDR2: LNHDA and SQIVND (reference sequence). The CDR3 spells CASKRDRASYGYTF. The CDR3 nucleotides are TGTGCCAGCAAACGGGACAGGGCCTCCTATGGCTACACCTTC. Combining the CDR3 with reference TRBV19 and TRBJ1-2 gives the whole variable domain DGGITQSPKYLFRKEGQNVTLSCEQNLNHDAMYWYRQDPGQGLRLIYYSQIVNDFQKGDIAEGYSVSREKKESFPLTVTSAQKNPTAFYLCASKRDRASYGYTFGSGTRLTVV.

This sequence joins TRBV5-6 and TRBJ2-1, with 10 bases aligning to TRBD1. Trimming at V came to 4 bases and at J to 7 bases, leaving 11 bases not matched to a gene. Germline V gene data show CDR1 as SGHDT and CDR2 as YYEEEE. This CDR3 has 16 residues. The CDR3 loop reads CASSTPVTGGENEQFF. The CDR3 nucleotides are TGTGCCAGCAGCACGCCCGTGACAGGGGGCGAAAATGAGCAGTTCTTC.

This clone was recorded once. The chain couples TRBV5-1 to TRBJ2-2; tentative D call: TRBD1 (5 bases). Trimming cost V 1 base and J 7 bases, with 14 bases left between them. Per germline, CDR1 SGHRS and CDR2 YFSETQ. This CDR3 contains 15 residues. The CDR3 DNA reads TGCGCCAGCAGCTTGTTGCCCAGGGATGGCGGGGAGCTGTTTTTT. It codes for CASSLLPRDGGELFF.

The V and J genes are TRBV30 and TRBJ1-1, with 8 bases fitting TRBD1. This CDR3 has 13 amino acids. J lost 1 base, V lost 5 bases, and 3 bases had no gene match. Germline V CDR1 and CDR2: GTSNPN, SVGIG (reference sequence). For the CDR3, the DNA is TGTGCCTGGCGACAGGGGAGGAACACTGAAGCTTTCTTT. Its protein product is CAWRQGRNTEAFF.

The chain employs TRBV3-1 (or the pseudogene TRBV3-2) and TRBJ1-2; 7 nucleotides align to TRBD1. The CDR3 is 13 amino acids. V lost 4 bases, J lost 4 bases, and 3 bases stayed unmatched. Germline CDR1 LGHDT, CDR2 YNNKEL (reference sequence). The CDR3 loop reads CASSPQGVYGYTF. The CDR3 DNA sequence: TGTGCCAGCAGCCCGCAGGGGGTCTATGGCTACACCTTC.

The CDR3, as DNA: TGTGCCAGCAGCTCCGCGGGGCAGCCCCAGCATTTT. Its translation is CASSSAGQPQHF. This chain connects TRBV5-8 to TRBJ1-5; D remains ambiguous. CDR1 SGHTS and CDR2 YDEGEE come from the germline V gene. V was shortened by 3 bases and J by 7 bases, with 8 bases between the two germline ends. This CDR3 has 12 amino acids.

The CDR3 DNA sequence: TGTGCCAGCAGCGCTACAGGCGCCTATGGCTACACCTTC. This sequence encodes CASSATGAYGYTF. The chain has TRBV9 and TRBJ1-2; maybe TRBD1 (5 bases). In germline, CDR1 is SGDLS, CDR2 YYNGEE. The germline V and J ends were trimmed by 3 bases and 4 bases, with 10 bases remaining between them. The CDR3 sequence is 13 residues long.

The chain uses TRBV6-6 and TRBJ2-7; 14 positions agree with TRBD2. The CDR3 contains 16 residues. Losses at the gene ends were 5 bases for V and 2 bases for J; bases not matched to a gene: 5. Germline V gene data show CDR1 as MNHNY and CDR2 as SVGAGI (reference sequence). CDR3: CASSRLAGGSTYEQYF. The CDR3 nucleotides are TGTGCCAGCAGTAGACTAGCGGGAGGGTCTACCTACGAGCAGTACTTC.

This chain uses TRBV30 with TRBJ2-7; 9 bases are shared with TRBD1. V lost 3 bases to trimming and J lost 4 bases; unmatched junction nucleotides: 7. The CDR3 spans 14 residues. Per the germline V gene, CDR1 is GTSNPN and CDR2 is SVGIG (reference sequence). CDR3 in amino acids: CAWSSGTGRYEQYF. CDR3 DNA: TGTGCCTGGAGCTCCGGGACAGGGAGGTACGAGCAGTACTTC.

The rearrangement links TRBV3-1 (or the pseudogene TRBV3-2) to TRBJ1-1; D is unresolved. The germline V and J ends were trimmed by 5 bases and 4 bases, with 11 bases remaining between them. CDR3 length equals 13 residues. Germline V lookup: CDR1 LGHDT, CDR2 YNNKEL (reference sequence). In DNA form, the CDR3 reads TGTGCCAGCAGCAATGTTCGGGGCACTGAAGCTTTCTTT. It codes for CASSNVRGTEAFF.

The chain employs TRBV27 and TRBJ1-1; D gene uncertain. This CDR3 contains 13 residues. CDR1 is MNHEY, CDR2 SMNVEV, per germline (reference sequence). V lost 0 bases, J lost 4 bases, and 6 bases lay in between. The CDR3 bases are TGTGCCAGCAGTTTATCATACGGCACTGAAGCTTTCTTT. As protein: CASSLSYGTEAFF.

This chain joins TRBV7-9 and TRBJ2-5; TRBD1 matches 9 bases. The V and J ends lost 5 bases and 3 bases, in that order; junction bases with no gene match: 4. From germline, CDR1 is SEHNR and CDR2 FQNEAQ (reference sequence). This CDR3 is 14 amino acids long. The CDR3 DNA is TGTGCCAGCAGCGCGGGACAGGGTAAAGAGACCCAGTACTTC. Translating it yields CASSAGQGKETQYF.

This chain links TRBV3-1 (or the pseudogene TRBV3-2) with TRBJ2-3; D might be TRBD1 (6 bases). In germline, CDR1 is LGHDT, CDR2 YNNKEL (reference sequence). V was shortened by 5 bases and J by 2 bases, with 20 bases between the two germline ends. There are 17 residues in the CDR3. CDR3 protein: CASSYRQGLSATDTQYF. As DNA, the CDR3 is TGTGCCAGCAGCTACCGGCAGGGGCTAAGCGCCACAGATACGCAGTATTTT.

J is TRBJ1-2 and V is TRBV28, with 7 bases aligning to TRBD1. The CDR3 has 16 amino acids. From germline, CDR1 is MDHEN and CDR2 SYDVKM. The V gene end was trimmed by 0 bases and the J gene end by 0 bases; junction bases not matched to a gene: 4. CDR3 bases: TGTGCCAGCAGTTTATGGGCAGGGGGATCTAACTATGGCTACACCTTC. This sequence encodes CASSLWAGGSNYGYTF.